The following is a T cell receptor (beta chain) sequence with its context. Clones were read by immunoSEQ multiplex PCR, and TCRdb kept only the in-frame ones, dropping some. The data show around 12,000 clones, approximately 68% seen once. This specimen comes from a study of ipilimumab plus nivolumab after autologous stem cell transplantation. V was cut by 6 bases and J by 4 bases, with 12 bases left in between. This CDR3 spans 13 amino acids. From germline, CDR1 is SGHAT and CDR2 FQDESV (reference sequence). The source is a male donor with multiple myeloma. Source: PBMCs, taken in a trial of ipilimumab plus nivolumab as post-transplant consolidation. The V gene is TRBV11-1, the J gene TRBJ2-5; D is possibly TRBD1 or TRBD2 (5 bases each). The CDR3 here is CASRQRDGETQYF. CDR3 nucleotides: TGTGCCAGCAGGCAAAGGGACGGAGAGACCCAGTACTTC.